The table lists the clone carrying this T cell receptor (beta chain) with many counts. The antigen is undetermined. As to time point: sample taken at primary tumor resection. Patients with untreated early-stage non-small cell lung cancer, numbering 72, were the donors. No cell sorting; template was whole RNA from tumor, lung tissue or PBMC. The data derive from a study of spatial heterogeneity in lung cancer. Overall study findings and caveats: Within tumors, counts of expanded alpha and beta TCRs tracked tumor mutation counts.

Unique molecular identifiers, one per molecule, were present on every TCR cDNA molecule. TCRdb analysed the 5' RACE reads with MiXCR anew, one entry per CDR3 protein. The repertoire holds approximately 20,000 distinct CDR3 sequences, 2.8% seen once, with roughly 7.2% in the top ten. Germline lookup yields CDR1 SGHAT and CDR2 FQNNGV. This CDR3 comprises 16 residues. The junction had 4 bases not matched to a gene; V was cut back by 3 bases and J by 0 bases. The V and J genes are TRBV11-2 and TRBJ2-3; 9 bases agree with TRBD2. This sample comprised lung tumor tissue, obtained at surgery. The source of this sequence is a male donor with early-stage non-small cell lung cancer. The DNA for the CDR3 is TGTGCCAGCAGCTTTTTCACTAGCGGGAGCACAGATACGCAGTATTTT. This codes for CASSFFTSGSTDTQYF.